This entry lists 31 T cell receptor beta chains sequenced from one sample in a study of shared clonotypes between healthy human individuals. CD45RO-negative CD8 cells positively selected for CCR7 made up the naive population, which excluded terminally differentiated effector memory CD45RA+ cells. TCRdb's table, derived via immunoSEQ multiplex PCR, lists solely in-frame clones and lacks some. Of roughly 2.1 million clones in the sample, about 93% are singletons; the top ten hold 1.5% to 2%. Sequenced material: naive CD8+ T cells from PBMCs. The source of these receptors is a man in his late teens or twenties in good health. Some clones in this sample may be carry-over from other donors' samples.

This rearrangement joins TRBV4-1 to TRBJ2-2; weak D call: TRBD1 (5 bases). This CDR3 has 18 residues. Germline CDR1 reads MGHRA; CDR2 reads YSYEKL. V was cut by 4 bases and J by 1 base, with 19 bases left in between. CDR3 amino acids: CASSRYPGQAENTGELFF. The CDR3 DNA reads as TGCGCCAGCAGCCGTTATCCCGGACAAGCCGAGAACACCGGGGAGCTGTTTTTT.

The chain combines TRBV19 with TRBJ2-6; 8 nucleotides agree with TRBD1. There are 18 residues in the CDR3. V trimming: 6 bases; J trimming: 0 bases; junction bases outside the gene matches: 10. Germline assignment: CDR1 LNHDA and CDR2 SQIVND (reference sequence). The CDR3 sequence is CASRPGTGPTSGANVLTF. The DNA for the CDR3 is TGTGCCAGTAGACCCGGGACAGGACCAACCTCTGGGGCCAACGTCCTGACTTTC.

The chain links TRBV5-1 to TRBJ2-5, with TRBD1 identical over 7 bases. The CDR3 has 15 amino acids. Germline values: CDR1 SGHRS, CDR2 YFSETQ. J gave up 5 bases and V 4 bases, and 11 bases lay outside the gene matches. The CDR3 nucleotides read TGCGCCAGCAGCACAGCGAGTCAGGGGGTTGAGACCCAGTACTTC. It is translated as CASSTASQGVETQYF.

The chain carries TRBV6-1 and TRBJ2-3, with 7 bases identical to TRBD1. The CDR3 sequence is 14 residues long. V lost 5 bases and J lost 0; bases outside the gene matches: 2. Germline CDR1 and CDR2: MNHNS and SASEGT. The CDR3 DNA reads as TGTGCCAGCAGTACAGGGGAAAGCACAGATACGCAGTATTTT. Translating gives CASSTGESTDTQYF.

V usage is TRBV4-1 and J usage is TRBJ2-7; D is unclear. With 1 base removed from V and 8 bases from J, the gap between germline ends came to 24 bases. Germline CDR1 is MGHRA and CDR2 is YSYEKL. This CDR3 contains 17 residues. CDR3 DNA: TGCGCCAGCAGCCAAGGGGCTGAACAGTCTATCTACCCAAAGCAGTACTTC. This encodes CASSQGAEQSIYPKQYF.

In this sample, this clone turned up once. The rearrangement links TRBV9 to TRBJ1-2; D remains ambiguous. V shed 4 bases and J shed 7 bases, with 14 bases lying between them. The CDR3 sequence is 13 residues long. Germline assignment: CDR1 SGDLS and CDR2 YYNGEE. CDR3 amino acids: CASSPTGSIGYTF. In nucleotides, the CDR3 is TGTGCCAGCAGCCCGACCGGGTCCATTGGCTACACCTTC.

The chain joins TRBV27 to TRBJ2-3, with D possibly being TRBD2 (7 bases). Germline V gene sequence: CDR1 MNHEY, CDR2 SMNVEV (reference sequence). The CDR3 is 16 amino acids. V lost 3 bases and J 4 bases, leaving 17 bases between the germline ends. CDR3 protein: CASSFLPGGPADTQYF. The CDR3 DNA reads TGTGCCAGCAGTTTTCTACCGGGGGGCCCGGCAGATACGCAGTATTTT.

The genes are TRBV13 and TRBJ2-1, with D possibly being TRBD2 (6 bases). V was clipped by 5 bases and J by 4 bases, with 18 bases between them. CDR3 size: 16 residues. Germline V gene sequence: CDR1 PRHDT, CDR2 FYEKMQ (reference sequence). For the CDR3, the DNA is TGTGCCAGCAGCCCTCCCCCGGGACTGTTTTACAATGAGCAGTTCTTC. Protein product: CASSPPPGLFYNEQFF.

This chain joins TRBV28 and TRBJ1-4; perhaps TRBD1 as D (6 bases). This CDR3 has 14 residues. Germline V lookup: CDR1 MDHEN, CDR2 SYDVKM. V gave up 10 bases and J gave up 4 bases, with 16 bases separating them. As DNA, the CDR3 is TGTGCCACCCGGGGGGGGCAAGGTAATGAAAAACTGTTTTTT. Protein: CATRGGQGNEKLFF.

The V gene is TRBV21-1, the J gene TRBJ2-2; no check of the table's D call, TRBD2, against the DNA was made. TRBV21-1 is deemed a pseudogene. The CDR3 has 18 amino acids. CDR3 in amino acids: CASSKVCGQVPNTGELFF. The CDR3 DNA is TGTGCCAGCAGCAAGGTTTGCGGGCAGGTTCCGAACACCGGGGAGCTGTTTTTT.

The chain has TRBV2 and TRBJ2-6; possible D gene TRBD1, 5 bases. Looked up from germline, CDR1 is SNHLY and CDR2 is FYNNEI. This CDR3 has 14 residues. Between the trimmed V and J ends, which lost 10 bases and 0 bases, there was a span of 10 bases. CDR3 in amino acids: CAMAGHSGANVLTF. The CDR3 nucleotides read TGTGCCATGGCAGGGCACTCTGGGGCCAACGTCCTGACTTTC.

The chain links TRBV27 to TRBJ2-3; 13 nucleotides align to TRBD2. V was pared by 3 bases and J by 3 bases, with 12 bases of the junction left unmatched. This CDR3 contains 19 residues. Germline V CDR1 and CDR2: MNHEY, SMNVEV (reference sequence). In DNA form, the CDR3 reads TGTGCCAGCAGTTTTCTAGGACTAGCGGGAGTGTCTGAGACAGATACGCAGTATTTT. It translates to CASSFLGLAGVSETDTQYF.

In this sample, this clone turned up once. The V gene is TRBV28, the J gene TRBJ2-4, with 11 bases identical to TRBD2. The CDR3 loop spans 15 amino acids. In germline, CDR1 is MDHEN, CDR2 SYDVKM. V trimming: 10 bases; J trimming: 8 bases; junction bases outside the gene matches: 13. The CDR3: CATLNVAGGHYIQYF. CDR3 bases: TGTGCCACCCTCAATGTAGCGGGAGGGCATTACATTCAGTACTTC.

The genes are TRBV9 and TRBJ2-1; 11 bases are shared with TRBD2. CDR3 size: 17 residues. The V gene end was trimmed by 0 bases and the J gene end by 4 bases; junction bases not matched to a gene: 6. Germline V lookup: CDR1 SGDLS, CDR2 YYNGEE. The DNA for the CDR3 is TGTGCCAGCAGCGTAGCTAGGGGACTAGCGGAATACAATGAGCAGTTCTTC. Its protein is CASSVARGLAEYNEQFF.

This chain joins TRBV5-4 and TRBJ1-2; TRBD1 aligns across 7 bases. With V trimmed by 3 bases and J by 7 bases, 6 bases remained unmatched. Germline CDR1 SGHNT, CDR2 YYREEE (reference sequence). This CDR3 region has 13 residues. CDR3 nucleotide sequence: TGTGCCAGCAGCTCGCAGGGGGAAGTTGGCTACACCTTC. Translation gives CASSSQGEVGYTF.

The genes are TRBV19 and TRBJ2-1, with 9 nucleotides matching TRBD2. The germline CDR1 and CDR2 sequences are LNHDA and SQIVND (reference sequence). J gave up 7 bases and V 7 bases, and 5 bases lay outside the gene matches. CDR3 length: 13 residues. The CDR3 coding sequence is TGTGCCAGTAAGGGACTAGCAAGGAATGAGCAGTTCTTC. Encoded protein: CASKGLARNEQFF. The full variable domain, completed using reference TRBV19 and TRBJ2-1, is DGGITQSPKYLFRKEGQNVTLSCEQNLNHDAMYWYRQDPGQGLRLIYYSQIVNDFQKGDIAEGYSVSREKKESFPLTVTSAQKNPTAFYLCASKGLARNEQFFGPGTRLTVL.

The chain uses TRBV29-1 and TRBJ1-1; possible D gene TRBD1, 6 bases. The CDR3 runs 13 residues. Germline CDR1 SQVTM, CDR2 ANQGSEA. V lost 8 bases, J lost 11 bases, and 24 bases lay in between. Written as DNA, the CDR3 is TGCAGCACCCCGAGCGGACAGCCACATGGGGCTTTCTTT. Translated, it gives CSTPSGQPHGAFF.

CDR3 region: CASSLVESGTQAFF. CDR3 coding DNA: TGTGCCAGCAGCTTAGTTGAAAGCGGAACTCAAGCTTTCTTT. The rearrangement uses TRBV7-9 and TRBJ1-1; the D is unclear. Germline V lookup: CDR1 SEHNR, CDR2 FQNEAQ (reference sequence). Trimming left V 1 base short and J 9 bases short, with 15 bases between. CDR3 length: 14 residues.

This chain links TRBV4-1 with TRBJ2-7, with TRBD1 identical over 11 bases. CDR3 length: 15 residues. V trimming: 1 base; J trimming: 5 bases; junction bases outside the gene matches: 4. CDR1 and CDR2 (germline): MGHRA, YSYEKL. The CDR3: CASSQGDRGGHEQYF. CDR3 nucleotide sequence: TGCGCCAGCAGCCAAGGGGACAGGGGGGGCCACGAGCAGTACTTC.

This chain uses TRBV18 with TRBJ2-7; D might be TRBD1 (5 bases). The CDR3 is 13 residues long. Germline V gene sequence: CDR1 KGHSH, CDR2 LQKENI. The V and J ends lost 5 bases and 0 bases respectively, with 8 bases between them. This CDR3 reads CASSGAGSYEQYF. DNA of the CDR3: TGTGCCAGCTCAGGGGCAGGCTCCTACGAGCAGTACTTC.

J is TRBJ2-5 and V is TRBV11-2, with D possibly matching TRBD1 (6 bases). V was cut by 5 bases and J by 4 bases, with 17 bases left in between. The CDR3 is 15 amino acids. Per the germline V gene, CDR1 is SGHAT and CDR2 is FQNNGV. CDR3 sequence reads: CASSTRQDGAETQYF. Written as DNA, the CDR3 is TGTGCCAGCAGCACCCGACAGGACGGGGCAGAGACCCAGTACTTC.

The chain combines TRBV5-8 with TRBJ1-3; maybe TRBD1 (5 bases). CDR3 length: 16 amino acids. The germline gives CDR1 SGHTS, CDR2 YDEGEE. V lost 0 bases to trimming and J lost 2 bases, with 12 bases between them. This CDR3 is CASSLAPAGAGNTIYF. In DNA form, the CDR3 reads TGTGCCAGCAGCTTGGCCCCGGCGGGGGCTGGAAACACCATATATTTT.

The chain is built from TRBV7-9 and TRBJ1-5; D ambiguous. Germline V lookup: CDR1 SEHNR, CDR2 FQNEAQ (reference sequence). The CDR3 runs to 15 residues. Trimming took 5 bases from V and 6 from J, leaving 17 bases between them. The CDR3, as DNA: TGTGCCAGCAGCCCCAGATCGAATCCTGTTCAGCCCCAGCATTTT. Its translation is CASSPRSNPVQPQHF.

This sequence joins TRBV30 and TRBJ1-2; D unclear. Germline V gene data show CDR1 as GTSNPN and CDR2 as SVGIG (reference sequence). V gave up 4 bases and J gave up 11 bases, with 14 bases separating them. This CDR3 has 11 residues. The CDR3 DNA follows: TGTGCCTGGACCGCGGACGGTGGGTACACCTTC. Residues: CAWTADGGYTF.

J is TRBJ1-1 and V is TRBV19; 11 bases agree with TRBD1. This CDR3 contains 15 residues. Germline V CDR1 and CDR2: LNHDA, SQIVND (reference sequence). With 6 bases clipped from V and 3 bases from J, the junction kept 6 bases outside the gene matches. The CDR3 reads CASSGQGARDTEAFF. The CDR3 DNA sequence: TGTGCCAGTAGCGGACAGGGGGCTAGGGACACTGAAGCTTTCTTT.

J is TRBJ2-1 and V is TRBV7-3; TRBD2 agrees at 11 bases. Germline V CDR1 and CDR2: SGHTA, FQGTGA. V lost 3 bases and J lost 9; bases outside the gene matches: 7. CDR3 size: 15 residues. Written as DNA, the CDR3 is TGTGCCAGCAGCTTTCTAGCGGGAGGTCGAGGTGAGCAGTTCTTC. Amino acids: CASSFLAGGRGEQFF.

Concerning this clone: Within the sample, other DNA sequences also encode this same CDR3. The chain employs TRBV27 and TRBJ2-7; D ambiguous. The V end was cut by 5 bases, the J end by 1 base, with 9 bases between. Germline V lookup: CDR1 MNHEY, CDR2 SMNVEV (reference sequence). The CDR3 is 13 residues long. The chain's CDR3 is CASSPSRSYEQYF. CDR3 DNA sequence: TGTGCCAGCAGTCCCTCCCGTTCCTACGAGCAGTACTTC.

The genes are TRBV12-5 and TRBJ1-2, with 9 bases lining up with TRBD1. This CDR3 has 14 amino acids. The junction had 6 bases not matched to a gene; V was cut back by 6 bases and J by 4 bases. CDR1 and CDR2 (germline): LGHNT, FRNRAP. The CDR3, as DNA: TGTGCTAGTGGAAAAGACAGGGGGTCCTATGGCTACACCTTC. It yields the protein CASGKDRGSYGYTF.

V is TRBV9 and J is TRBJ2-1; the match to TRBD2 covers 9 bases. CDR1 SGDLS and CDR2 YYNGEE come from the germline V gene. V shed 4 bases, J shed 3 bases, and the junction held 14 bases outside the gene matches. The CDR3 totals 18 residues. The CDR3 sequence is CASSPHPGGTSSYNEQFF. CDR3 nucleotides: TGTGCCAGCAGCCCTCACCCCGGAGGGACTAGCAGCTACAATGAGCAGTTCTTC. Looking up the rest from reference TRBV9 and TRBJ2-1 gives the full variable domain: DSGVTQTPKHLITATGQRVTLRCSPRSGDLSVYWYQQSLDQGLQFLIQYYNGEERAKGNILERFSAQQFPDLHSELNLSSLELGDSALYFCASSPHPGGTSSYNEQFFGPGTRLTVL.

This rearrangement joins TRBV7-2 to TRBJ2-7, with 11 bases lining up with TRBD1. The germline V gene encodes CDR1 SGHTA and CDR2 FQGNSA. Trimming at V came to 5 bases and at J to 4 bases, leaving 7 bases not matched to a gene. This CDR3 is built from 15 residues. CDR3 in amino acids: CASSTGTGGSYEQYF. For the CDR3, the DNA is TGTGCCAGCAGCACCGGGACAGGGGGTTCATACGAGCAGTACTTC.

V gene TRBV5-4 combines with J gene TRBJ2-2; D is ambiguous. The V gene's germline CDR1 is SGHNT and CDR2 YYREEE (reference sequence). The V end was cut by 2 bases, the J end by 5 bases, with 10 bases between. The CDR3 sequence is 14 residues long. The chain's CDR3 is CASSFIIGTGELFF. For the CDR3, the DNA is TGTGCCAGCAGCTTTATTATTGGTACCGGGGAGCTGTTTTTT.